The 6 T cell receptor beta chains below come from one sample, sequenced in a study of cytomegalovirus exposure and HLA in healthy donors. Amplification used 60 Vbeta primers and 13 Jbeta primers. Produced via immunoSEQ multiplex PCR; TCRdb's table is partial and in-frame only. The table shows some 150,000 clones, with about 64% occurring only once. Sequenced input: PBMCs. These TCRs come from a woman aged 25 to 39 in good health and CMV-seropositive.

J is TRBJ1-3 and V is TRBV29-1; D remains unclear. V was shortened by 6 bases and J by 8 bases, with 14 bases between the two germline ends. In germline, CDR1 is SQVTM, CDR2 ANQGSEA. This CDR3 is built from 12 residues. The CDR3 protein is CSVSSGHDTIYF. CDR3 nucleotide sequence: TGCAGCGTGTCCTCTGGCCACGACACCATATATTTT.

This clone has just one count. Written as DNA, the CDR3 is TGTGCCAGCAGCCTGACTAGTGGGACAGGGGTATTCTACGAGCAGTACTTC. Amino acids: CASSLTSGTGVFYEQYF. The chain carries TRBV5-8 and TRBJ2-7; 10 bases line up with TRBD1. CDR1 is SGHTS, CDR2 YDEGEE, per germline. The junction had 13 bases not matched to a gene; V was cut back by 4 bases and J by 3 bases. The length of the CDR3 is 17 residues.

The chain joins TRBV5-4 to TRBJ2-6; 9 nucleotides match TRBD2. The germline CDR1 and CDR2 sequences are SGHNT and YYREEE (reference sequence). V lost 1 base and J lost 1; bases outside the gene matches: 6. CDR3 size: 18 residues. CDR3 nucleotides: TGTGCCAGCAGCTTGTACTCAGCGGGGGGTTCTGGGGCCAACGTCCTGACTTTC. Translation gives CASSLYSAGGSGANVLTF.

The rearrangement links TRBV6-5 to TRBJ1-1; a weak D match, TRBD1 (5 bases). Germline CDR1 and CDR2: MNHEY and SVGAGI. This CDR3 is 14 amino acids long. Trimming left V 6 bases short and J 6 bases short, with 17 bases between. The CDR3 sequence: CASRLLGGGAEAFF. The CDR3 DNA reads as TGTGCCAGCAGACTACTCGGGGGGGGAGCTGAAGCTTTCTTT.

This clone was seen more than once but under ten times. The V gene is TRBV5-5, the J gene TRBJ2-5; possibly TRBD2 for D (5 bases). This CDR3 contains 14 residues. Germline V gene sequence: CDR1 SGHKS, CDR2 YYEKEE (reference sequence). V lost 3 bases to trimming and J lost 5 bases, with 14 bases between them. In DNA form, the CDR3 reads TGTGCCAGCAGCTCCGAGGCTAGCCGGGAGACCCAGTACTTC. It specifies CASSSEASRETQYF.

The table lists this clone with a few counts. The rearrangement uses TRBV6-5 and TRBJ2-1, with D perhaps TRBD1 (6 bases). Trimming stripped 6 bases from V and 2 bases from J, with 11 bases between. Germline V lookup: CDR1 MNHEY, CDR2 SVGAGI. The CDR3 contains 14 residues. The CDR3 region has the DNA TGTGCCAGCAGGAACAGGGCTACCTACAATGAGCAGTTCTTC. This sequence encodes CASRNRATYNEQFF.